This T cell receptor (beta chain) is from a study of T cell changes during pregnancy in multiple sclerosis. V lost 2 bases and J 4 bases, leaving 15 bases between the germline ends. The CDR3 runs to 15 residues. Germline CDR1 and CDR2: MNHNS and SASEGT. TCRdb's copy holds only in-frame clones and misses some; the assay was immunoSEQ multiplex PCR. The top ten clones hold under 0.55% of a sample with around 40,000 clones, about nine tenths of them seen once. The source material was CD4+ T cells from peripheral blood mononuclear cells, sampled in the first trimester of pregnancy. The rearrangement links TRBV6-1 to TRBJ2-7, with D unclear. This clonotype was sampled from a female donor in good health, enrolled as a control in a pregnancy study. This CDR3 reads CASSEFFGRQYEQYF. DNA of the CDR3: TGTGCCAGCAGTGAATTTTTCGGCAGGCAATACGAGCAGTACTTC.